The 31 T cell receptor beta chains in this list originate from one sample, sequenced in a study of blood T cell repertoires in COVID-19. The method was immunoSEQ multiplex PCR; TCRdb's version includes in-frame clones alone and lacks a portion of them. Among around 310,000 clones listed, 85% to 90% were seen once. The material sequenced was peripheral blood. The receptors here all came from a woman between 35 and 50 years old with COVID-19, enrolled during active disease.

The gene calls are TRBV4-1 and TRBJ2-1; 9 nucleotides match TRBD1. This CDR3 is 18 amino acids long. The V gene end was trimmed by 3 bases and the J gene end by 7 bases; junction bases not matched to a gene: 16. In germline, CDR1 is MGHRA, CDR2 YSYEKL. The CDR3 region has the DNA TGCGCCAGCAGCCAGGGAAGAAGGCCACAGGGGGCGGGTAATGAGCAGTTCTTC. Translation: CASSQGRRPQGAGNEQFF.

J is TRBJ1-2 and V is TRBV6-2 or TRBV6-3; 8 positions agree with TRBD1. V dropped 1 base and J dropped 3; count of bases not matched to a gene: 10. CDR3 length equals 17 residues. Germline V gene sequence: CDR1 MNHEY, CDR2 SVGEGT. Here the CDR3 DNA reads TGTGCCAGCAGTTACTGGACCCTTCAGGACAGGGACTATGGCTACACCTTC. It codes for CASSYWTLQDRDYGYTF.

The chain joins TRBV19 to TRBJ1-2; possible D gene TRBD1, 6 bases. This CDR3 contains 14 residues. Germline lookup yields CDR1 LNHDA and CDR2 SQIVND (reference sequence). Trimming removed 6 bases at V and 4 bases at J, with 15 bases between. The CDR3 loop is CASRERAGAYGYTF. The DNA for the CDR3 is TGTGCCAGTAGAGAGAGGGCGGGGGCCTATGGCTACACCTTC. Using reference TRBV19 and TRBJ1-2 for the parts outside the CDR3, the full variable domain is DGGITQSPKYLFRKEGQNVTLSCEQNLNHDAMYWYRQDPGQGLRLIYYSQIVNDFQKGDIAEGYSVSREKKESFPLTVTSAQKNPTAFYLCASRERAGAYGYTFGSGTRLTVV.

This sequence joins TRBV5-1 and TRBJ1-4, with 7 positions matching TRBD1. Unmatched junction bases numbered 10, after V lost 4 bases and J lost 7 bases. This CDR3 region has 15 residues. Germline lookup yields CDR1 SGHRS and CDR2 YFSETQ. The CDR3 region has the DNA TGCGCCAGCAGCCCCGCCGACAGGGAGGCTGAAAAACTGTTTTTT. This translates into CASSPADREAEKLFF. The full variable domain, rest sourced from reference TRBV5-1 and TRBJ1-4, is KAGVTQTPRYLIKTRGQQVTLSCSPISGHRSVSWYQQTPGQGLQFLFEYFSETQRNKGNFPGRFSGRQFSNSRSEMNVSTLELGDSALYLCASSPADREAEKLFFGSGTQLSVL.

CDR3 nucleotide sequence: TGTGCCACCAGCAGAGAGAAGGGGGTTAACACTGAAGCTTTCTTT. Residues: CATSREKGVNTEAFF. The V call is TRBV15, the J call TRBJ1-1; a possible D gene is TRBD1 (6 bases). Trimming removed 0 bases at V and 2 bases at J, with 10 bases between. CDR1 is LNHNV, CDR2 YYDKDF, per germline (reference sequence). The CDR3 has 15 amino acids.

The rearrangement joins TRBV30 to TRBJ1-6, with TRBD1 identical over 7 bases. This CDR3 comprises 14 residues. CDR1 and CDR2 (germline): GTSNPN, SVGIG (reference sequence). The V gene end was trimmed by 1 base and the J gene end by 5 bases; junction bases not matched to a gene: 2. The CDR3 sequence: CAWSGQGNNSPLHF. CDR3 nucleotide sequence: TGTGCCTGGAGTGGACAGGGAAATAATTCACCCCTCCACTTT.

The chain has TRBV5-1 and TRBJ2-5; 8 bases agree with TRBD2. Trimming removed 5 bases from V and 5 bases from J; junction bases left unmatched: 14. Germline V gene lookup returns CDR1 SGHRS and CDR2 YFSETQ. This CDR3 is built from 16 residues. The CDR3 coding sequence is TGCGCCAGCAGATTCTTAGCGGGGCTAGGTGAGGAGACCCAGTACTTC. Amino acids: CASRFLAGLGEETQYF.

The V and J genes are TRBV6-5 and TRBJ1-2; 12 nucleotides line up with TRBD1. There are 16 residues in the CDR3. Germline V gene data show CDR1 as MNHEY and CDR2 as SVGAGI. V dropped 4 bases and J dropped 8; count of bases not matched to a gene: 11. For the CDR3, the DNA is TGTGCCAGCAGTTCCCTTGGGGGACAGGGGGCGAGGGGCTACACCTTC. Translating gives CASSSLGGQGARGYTF.

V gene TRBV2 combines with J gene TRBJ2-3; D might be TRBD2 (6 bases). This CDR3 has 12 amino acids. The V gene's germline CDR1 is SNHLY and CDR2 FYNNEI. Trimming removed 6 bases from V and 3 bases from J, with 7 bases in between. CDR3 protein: CASSRETDTQYF. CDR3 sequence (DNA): TGTGCCAGCAGCCGGGAGACAGATACGCAGTATTTT.

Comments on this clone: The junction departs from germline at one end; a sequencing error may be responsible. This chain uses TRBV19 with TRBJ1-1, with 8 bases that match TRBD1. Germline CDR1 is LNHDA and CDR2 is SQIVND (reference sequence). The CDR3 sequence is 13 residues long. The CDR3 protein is CASSLDRGAEAFF. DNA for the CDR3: TGTGCCAGTAGTTTAGACAGGGGAGCTGAAGCTTTCTTT.

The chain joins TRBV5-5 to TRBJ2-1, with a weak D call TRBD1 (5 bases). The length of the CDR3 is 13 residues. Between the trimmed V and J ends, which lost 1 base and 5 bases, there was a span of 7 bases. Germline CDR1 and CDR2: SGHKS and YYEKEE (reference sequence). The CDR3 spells CASSLQQDNEQFF. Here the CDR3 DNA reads TGTGCCAGCAGCTTGCAACAGGACAATGAGCAGTTCTTC.

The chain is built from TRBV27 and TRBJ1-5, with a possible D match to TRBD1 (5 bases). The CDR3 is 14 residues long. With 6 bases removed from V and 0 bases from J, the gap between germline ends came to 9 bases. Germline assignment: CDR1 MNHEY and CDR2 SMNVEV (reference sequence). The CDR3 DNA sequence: TGTGCCAGCAGCTCAGGGTATAGCAATCAGCCCCAGCATTTT. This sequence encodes CASSSGYSNQPQHF.

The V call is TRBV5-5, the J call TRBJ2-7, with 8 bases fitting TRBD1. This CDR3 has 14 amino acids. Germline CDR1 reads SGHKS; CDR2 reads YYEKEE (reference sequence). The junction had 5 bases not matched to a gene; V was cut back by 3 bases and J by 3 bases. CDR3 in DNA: TGTGCCAGCAGCTCGCGACAGGGGTTCTACGAGCAGTACTTC. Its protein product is CASSSRQGFYEQYF.

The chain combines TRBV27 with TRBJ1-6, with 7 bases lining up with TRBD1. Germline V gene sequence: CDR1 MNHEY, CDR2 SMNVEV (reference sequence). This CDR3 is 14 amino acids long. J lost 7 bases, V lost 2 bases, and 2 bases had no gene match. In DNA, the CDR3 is TGTGCCAGCAGTTTAATACAGGGGAATTCACCCCTCCACTTT. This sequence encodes CASSLIQGNSPLHF.

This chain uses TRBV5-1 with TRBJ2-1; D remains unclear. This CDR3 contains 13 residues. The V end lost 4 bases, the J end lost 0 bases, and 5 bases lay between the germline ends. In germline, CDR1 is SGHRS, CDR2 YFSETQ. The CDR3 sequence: CASSLSSYNEQFF. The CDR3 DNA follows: TGCGCCAGCAGCCTTAGCTCCTACAATGAGCAGTTCTTC.

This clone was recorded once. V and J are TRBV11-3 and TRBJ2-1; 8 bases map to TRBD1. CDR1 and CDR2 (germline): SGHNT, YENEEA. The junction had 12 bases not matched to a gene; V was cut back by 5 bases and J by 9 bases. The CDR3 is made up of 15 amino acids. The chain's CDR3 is CASSTGGPTRGEQFF. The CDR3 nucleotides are TGTGCCAGCAGCACAGGGGGACCCACCCGCGGTGAGCAGTTCTTC.

CDR3 in amino acids: CASSPGGGRAETQYF. The CDR3 nucleotides read TGTGCCAGCAGCCCCGGGGGGGGGCGAGCAGAGACCCAGTACTTC. This chain uses TRBV7-2 with TRBJ2-5, with 8 bases aligning to TRBD2. The V segment lost 5 bases and the J segment 4 bases; nucleotides outside the gene matches: 9. The length of the CDR3 is 15 residues. Germline lookup yields CDR1 SGHTA and CDR2 FQGNSA. Full variable domain (remainder filled in from reference TRBV7-2 and TRBJ2-5): GAGVSQSPSNKVTEKGKDVELRCDPISGHTALYWYRQSLGQGLEFLIYFQGNSAPDKSGLPSDRFSAERTGGSVSTLTIQRTQQEDSAVYLCASSPGGGRAETQYFGPGTRLLVL.

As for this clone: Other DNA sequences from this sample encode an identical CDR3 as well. The CDR3 spells CASSQDSATNEKLFF. In nucleotides, the CDR3 is TGCGCCAGCAGCCAAGATTCCGCAACTAATGAAAAACTGTTTTTT. The genes are TRBV4-3 and TRBJ1-4; D is ambiguous. The length of the CDR3 is 15 residues. V was pared by 0 bases and J by 0 bases, with 5 bases between. Germline-derived CDR1 and CDR2 are LGHNA and YSLEER.

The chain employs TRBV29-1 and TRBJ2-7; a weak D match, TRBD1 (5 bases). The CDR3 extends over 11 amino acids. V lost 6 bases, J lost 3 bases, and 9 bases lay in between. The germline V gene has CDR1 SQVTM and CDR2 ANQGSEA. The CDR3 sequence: CSVDTGYEQYF. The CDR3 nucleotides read TGCAGCGTCGATACAGGCTACGAGCAGTACTTC.

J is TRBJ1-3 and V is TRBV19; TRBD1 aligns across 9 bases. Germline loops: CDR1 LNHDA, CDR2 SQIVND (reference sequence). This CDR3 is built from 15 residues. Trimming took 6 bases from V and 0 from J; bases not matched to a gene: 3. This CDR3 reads CASRGTGRSGNTIYF. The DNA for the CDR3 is TGTGCCAGTAGGGGGACAGGGCGCTCTGGAAACACCATATATTTT.

CDR3 nucleotide sequence: TGTGCCAGCAGCGCTTACAGGGGAGATAGCTATGGCTACACCTTC. As protein: CASSAYRGDSYGYTF. This chain joins TRBV7-9 and TRBJ1-2; TRBD1 matches at 7 bases. This CDR3 is built from 15 residues. Looked up from germline, CDR1 is SEHNR and CDR2 is FQNEAQ (reference sequence). With V trimmed by 5 bases and J by 4 bases, 10 bases remained unmatched.

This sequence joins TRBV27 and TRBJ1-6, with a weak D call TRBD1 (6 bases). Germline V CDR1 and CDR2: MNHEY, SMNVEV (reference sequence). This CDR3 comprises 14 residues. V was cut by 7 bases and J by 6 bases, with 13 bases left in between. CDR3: CASTAGQFNSPLHF. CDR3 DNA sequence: TGTGCCAGCACCGCCGGACAGTTTAATTCACCCCTCCACTTT.

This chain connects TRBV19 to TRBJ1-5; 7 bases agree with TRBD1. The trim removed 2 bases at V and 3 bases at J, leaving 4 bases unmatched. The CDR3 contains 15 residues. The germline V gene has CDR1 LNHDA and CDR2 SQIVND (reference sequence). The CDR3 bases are TGTGCCAGTAGTATACTCGACAGGGTCAATCAGCCCCAGCATTTT. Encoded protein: CASSILDRVNQPQHF.

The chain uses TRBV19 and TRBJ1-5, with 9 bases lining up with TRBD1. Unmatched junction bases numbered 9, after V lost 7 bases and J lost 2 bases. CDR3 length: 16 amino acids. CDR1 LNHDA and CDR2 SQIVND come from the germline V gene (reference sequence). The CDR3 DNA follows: TGTGCCAGTAAGGGACAGGGAGGGTTCGGCAATCAGCCCCAGCATTTT. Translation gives CASKGQGGFGNQPQHF.

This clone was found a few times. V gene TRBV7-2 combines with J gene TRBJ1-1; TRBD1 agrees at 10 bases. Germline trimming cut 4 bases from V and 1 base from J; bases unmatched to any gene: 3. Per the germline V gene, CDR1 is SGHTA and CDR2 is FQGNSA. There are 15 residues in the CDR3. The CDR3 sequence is CASSYRTGGNTEAFF. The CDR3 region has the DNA TGTGCCAGCAGCTACCGGACAGGGGGGAACACTGAAGCTTTCTTT. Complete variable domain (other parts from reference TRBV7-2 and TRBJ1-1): GAGVSQSPSNKVTEKGKDVELRCDPISGHTALYWYRQSLGQGLEFLIYFQGNSAPDKSGLPSDRFSAERTGGSVSTLTIQRTQQEDSAVYLCASSYRTGGNTEAFFGQGTRLTVV.

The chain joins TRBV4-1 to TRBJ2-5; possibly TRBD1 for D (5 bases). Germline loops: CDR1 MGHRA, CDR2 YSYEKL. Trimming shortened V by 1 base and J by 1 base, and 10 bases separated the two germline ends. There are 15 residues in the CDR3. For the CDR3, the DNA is TGCGCCAGCAGCCAAGGGGGCGTATTCCAAGAGACCCAGTACTTC. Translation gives CASSQGGVFQETQYF.

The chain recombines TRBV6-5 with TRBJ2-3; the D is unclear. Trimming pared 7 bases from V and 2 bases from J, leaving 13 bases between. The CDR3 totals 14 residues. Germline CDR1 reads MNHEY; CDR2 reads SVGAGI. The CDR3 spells CASNSGVFTDTQYF. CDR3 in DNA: TGTGCCAGCAATTCCGGTGTTTTCACAGATACGCAGTATTTT.

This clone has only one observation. CDR3 residues: CASSTSAGTLKGDTQYF. CDR3 DNA: TGTGCCAGTAGTACCTCCGCCGGGACATTAAAGGGAGATACGCAGTATTTT. The chain is built from TRBV19 and TRBJ2-3, with a tentative D call TRBD1 (6 bases). V lost 4 bases, J lost 5 bases, and 22 bases lay in between. The V gene's germline CDR1 is LNHDA and CDR2 SQIVND (reference sequence). The CDR3 consists of 17 residues.

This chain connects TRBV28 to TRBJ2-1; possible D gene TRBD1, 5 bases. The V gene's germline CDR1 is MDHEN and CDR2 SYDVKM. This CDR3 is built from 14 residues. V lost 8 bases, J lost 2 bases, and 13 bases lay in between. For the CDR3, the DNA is TGTGCCAGCTCACGACAGCCCCCCTACAATGAGCAGTTCTTC. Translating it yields CASSRQPPYNEQFF.

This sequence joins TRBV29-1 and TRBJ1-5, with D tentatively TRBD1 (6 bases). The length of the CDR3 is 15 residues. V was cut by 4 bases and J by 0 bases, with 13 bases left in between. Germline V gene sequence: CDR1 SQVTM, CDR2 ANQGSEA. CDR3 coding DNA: TGCAGCGTTGCGGGTGGACAGTCTAGCAATCAGCCCCAGCATTTT. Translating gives CSVAGGQSSNQPQHF.

The DNA for the CDR3 is TGTGCCAGCAGCTTAGCGGGGGGTAACACCTACGAGCAGTACTTC. Its translation: CASSLAGGNTYEQYF. The chain uses TRBV7-2 and TRBJ2-7; D possibly corresponds to TRBD2 (6 bases). The germline CDR1 and CDR2 sequences are SGHTA and FQGNSA. V dropped 0 bases and J dropped 2 bases, with 11 bases sitting between them. The CDR3 extends over 15 amino acids. The entire variable domain, with the rest obtained from reference TRBV7-2 and TRBJ2-7, is as follows: GAGVSQSPSNKVTEKGKDVELRCDPISGHTALYWYRQSLGQGLEFLIYFQGNSAPDKSGLPSDRFSAERTGGSVSTLTIQRTQQEDSAVYLCASSLAGGNTYEQYFGPGTRLTVT.